A single sample gave rise to the 15 T cell receptor beta chains below, sequenced in a study of preoperative IRX-2 immunotherapy in early breast cancer. As to treatment: preoperative locoregional IRX-2 cytokine immunotherapy. Only in-frame clones appear in the TCRdb table, and some are missing; sequencing was by immunoSEQ multiplex PCR. The table has tens of thousands of clones, more than 80% seen once. The sample was lymph node tissue, taken after IRX-2 immunotherapy. Receptors were obtained from a human donor with breast cancer.

The chain has TRBV10-2 and TRBJ2-1; 11 bases agree with TRBD2. The CDR3 is 15 residues long. With 5 bases clipped from V and 6 bases from J, the junction kept 6 bases outside the gene matches. The germline CDR1 and CDR2 sequences are WSHSY and SAAADI. This CDR3 reads CASSRTSGLLNEQFF. DNA of the CDR3: TGCGCCAGCAGTCGGACTAGCGGGCTGCTCAATGAGCAGTTCTTC.

The chain carries TRBV19 and TRBJ1-5; TRBD1 might be the D (5 bases). V shed 4 bases and J shed 6 bases, with 7 bases lying between them. Per the germline V gene, CDR1 is LNHDA and CDR2 is SQIVND (reference sequence). The CDR3 has 12 amino acids. CDR3 DNA: TGTGCCAGTAGTAACGGGGGTCAGCCCCAGCATTTT. This encodes CASSNGGQPQHF.

The CDR3: CASHPGLADTGELFF. As DNA, the CDR3 is TGTGCCAGCCACCCGGGACTAGCCGACACCGGGGAGCTGTTTTTT. This chain links TRBV6-8 with TRBJ2-2; 9 nucleotides match TRBD2. The CDR3 length is 15 residues. The V segment lost 8 bases and the J segment 3 bases; nucleotides outside the gene matches: 7. Looked up from germline, CDR1 is MNHGY and CDR2 is SAAAGT.

The V gene is TRBV5-1, the J gene TRBJ1-2, with D unresolved. The CDR3 spans 16 residues. V was cut by 4 bases and J by 3 bases, with 19 bases left in between. Germline V gene data show CDR1 as SGHRS and CDR2 as YFSETQ. CDR3 in DNA: TGCGCCAGCAGCCCCCTTGGGGTTTCAAGGGACTATGGCTACACCTTC. This gives the protein CASSPLGVSRDYGYTF. The variable domain in full, completed from reference TRBV5-1 and TRBJ1-2, reads KAGVTQTPRYLIKTRGQQVTLSCSPISGHRSVSWYQQTPGQGLQFLFEYFSETQRNKGNFPGRFSGRQFSNSRSEMNVSTLELGDSALYLCASSPLGVSRDYGYTFGSGTRLTVV.

The genes are TRBV11-3 and TRBJ2-3, with 10 bases lining up with TRBD2. Germline trimming cut 1 base from V and 4 bases from J; bases unmatched to any gene: 2. The CDR3 is made up of 15 amino acids. Germline CDR1 is SGHNT and CDR2 is YENEEA. The CDR3 here is CASSLGAGGADTQYF. The CDR3 DNA is TGTGCCAGCAGCTTAGGAGCGGGGGGGGCAGATACGCAGTATTTT.

The chain couples TRBV30 to TRBJ1-5; 7 bases are shared with TRBD1. V dropped 2 bases and J dropped 5; count of bases not matched to a gene: 3. Looked up from germline, CDR1 is GTSNPN and CDR2 is SVGIG (reference sequence). This CDR3 contains 13 residues. DNA for the CDR3: TGTGCCTGGAGTCTGGGGACAGATCAGCCCCAGCATTTT. Translating it yields CAWSLGTDQPQHF.

V usage is TRBV5-1 and J usage is TRBJ2-2; D call uncertain. The CDR3 is made up of 15 amino acids. The germline V gene has CDR1 SGHRS and CDR2 YFSETQ. Trimming cost V 4 bases and J 4 bases, with 14 bases left between them. Here the CDR3 reads CASSHFDRFTGELFF. The CDR3 coding sequence is TGCGCCAGCAGCCATTTCGATCGGTTCACCGGGGAGCTGTTTTTT.

This clone was counted only a few times. The chain joins TRBV30 to TRBJ1-1, with no clear D. V lost 3 bases to trimming and J lost 4 bases, with 18 bases between them. CDR3 length equals 15 residues. Germline V lookup: CDR1 GTSNPN, CDR2 SVGIG (reference sequence). The CDR3 bases are TGTGCCTGGAGCGATACTCCCGGACGGACCACTGAAGCTTTCTTT. Protein: CAWSDTPGRTTEAFF.

This clone was counted a single time. The chain has TRBV11-3 and TRBJ1-3; TRBD1 is a possible D gene (5 bases). Per germline, CDR1 SGHNT and CDR2 YENEEA. V lost 3 bases to trimming and J lost 4 bases, with 19 bases between them. There are 17 residues in the CDR3. CDR3 region: CASSLVGDLVAGNTIYF. CDR3 sequence (DNA): TGTGCCAGCAGCTTGGTAGGGGACCTGGTGGCGGGAAACACCATATATTTT.

The chain is built from TRBV11-3 and TRBJ1-1; TRBD1 agrees at 8 bases. The CDR3 contains 15 residues. V was pared by 4 bases and J by 1 base, with 5 bases of the junction left unmatched. Per the germline V gene, CDR1 is SGHNT and CDR2 is YENEEA. This chain's CDR3 is CASSSRTGRNTEAFF. Written as DNA, the CDR3 is TGTGCCAGCAGCTCCCGGACAGGGAGGAACACTGAAGCTTTCTTT.

The genes are TRBV28 and TRBJ2-7, with 7 bases aligning to TRBD1. This CDR3 comprises 18 residues. Trimming removed 5 bases from V and 4 bases from J; junction bases left unmatched: 20. Germline CDR1 and CDR2: MDHEN and SYDVKM. CDR3 bases: TGTGCCAGCAGTCACTACAGGGGTTGGTTTAACAAACCATACGAGCAGTACGTC. Residues: CASSHYRGWFNKPYEQYV.

This clone was seen more than once but under ten times. V and J are TRBV29-1 and TRBJ2-1, with a weak D call TRBD2 (6 bases). Trimming shortened V by 6 bases and J by 8 bases, and 23 bases separated the two germline ends. The CDR3 contains 15 residues. Germline values: CDR1 SQVTM, CDR2 ANQGSEA. CDR3 amino acids: CSVTPNTGLIDEQFF. For the CDR3, the DNA is TGCAGCGTGACTCCCAATACGGGACTGATTGATGAGCAGTTCTTC.

The chain uses TRBV28 and TRBJ2-5; D is perhaps TRBD1 or TRBD2 (5 bases each). The V gene lost 3 bases and the J gene lost 1 base, with 9 bases spanning the gap. The CDR3 is 14 amino acids. The germline CDR1 and CDR2 sequences are MDHEN and SYDVKM. DNA for the CDR3: TGTGCCAGCAGTTTGGGACGGAGCCAAGAGACCCAGTACTTC. Its translation is CASSLGRSQETQYF. Based on the CDR3 plus reference TRBV28 and TRBJ2-5, the full variable domain is DVKVTQSSRYLVKRTGEKVFLECVQDMDHENMFWYRQDPGLGLRLIYFSYDVKMKEKGDIPEGYSVSREKKERFSLILESASTNQTSMYLCASSLGRSQETQYFGPGTRLLVL.

J is TRBJ1-1 and V is TRBV4-1, with 7 bases aligning to TRBD1. From germline, CDR1 is MGHRA and CDR2 YSYEKL. V gave up 2 bases and J gave up 0 bases; unmatched junction bases: 3. The CDR3 has 15 residues. The CDR3 region is CASSQSGQMNTEAFF. The CDR3 nucleotides read TGCGCCAGCAGCCAATCGGGACAGATGAACACTGAAGCTTTCTTT.

V and J are TRBV23-1 and TRBJ2-4; tentative D call: TRBD2 (6 bases). TRBV23-1 qualifies as an ORF whose function is uncertain. Trimming left V 6 bases short and J 7 bases short, with 22 bases between. The CDR3 is made up of 16 amino acids. CDR3 loop: CASSHPMGGGSNIQYF. Here the CDR3 DNA reads TGCGCCAGCAGCCACCCGATGGGAGGAGGTTCGAACATTCAGTACTTC.